One sample yielded the 9 T cell receptor beta chains listed below, sequenced in a study of blood T cell repertoires in COVID-19. Sequencing used immunoSEQ multiplex PCR; TCRdb keeps in-frame clones, though not all of them. The sample contains over 200,000 clones, about 90% of which appear only once. The sequenced material came from peripheral blood. The origin of the receptors is a man aged 35-49 years with active or convalescent COVID-19.

This clone was recorded a few times. The chain uses TRBV27 and TRBJ2-2, with a weak D call TRBD1 (6 bases). CDR3 length equals 21 residues. V gave up 3 bases and J gave up 1 base, with 27 bases separating them. Germline CDR1 reads MNHEY; CDR2 reads SMNVEV (reference sequence). CDR3: CASSFGPLGPGRGRNTGELFF. CDR3 in DNA: TGTGCCAGCAGTTTTGGTCCCTTAGGTCCGGGCAGGGGCCGGAACACCGGGGAGCTGTTTTTT.

This chain joins TRBV6-1 and TRBJ2-2; 9 bases align to TRBD1. Germline CDR1 reads MNHNS; CDR2 reads SASEGT. This CDR3 region has 15 residues. V was clipped by 7 bases and J by 2 bases; unmatched bases: 5. CDR3 nucleotides: TGTGCCAGCACTCCGGGACAGGGAAACACCGGGGAGCTGTTTTTT. It specifies CASTPGQGNTGELFF.

The V call is TRBV29-1, the J call TRBJ1-2; TRBD1 agrees at 9 bases. This CDR3 is built from 12 residues. Germline V gene lookup returns CDR1 SQVTM and CDR2 ANQGSEA. J gave up 8 bases and V 7 bases, and 8 bases lay outside the gene matches. The CDR3 coding sequence is TGCAGCGCTGCGGACAGGGGTTGGGGCTACACCTTC. Its translation: CSAADRGWGYTF.

The rearrangement links TRBV18 to TRBJ1-5, with D possibly TRBD1 on 6 matching bases. Germline loops: CDR1 KGHSH, CDR2 LQKENI. The CDR3 length is 14 residues. V gave up 3 bases and J gave up 4 bases, with 10 bases separating them. CDR3 coding DNA: TGTGCCAGCTCACCGGACAGTTCTAATCAGCCCCAGCATTTT. This encodes CASSPDSSNQPQHF.

This chain connects TRBV29-1 to TRBJ2-3, with 8 bases fitting TRBD2. Trimming took 7 bases from V and 6 from J; bases not matched to a gene: 6. Germline V gene data show CDR1 as SQVTM and CDR2 as ANQGSEA. CDR3 size: 12 residues. Here the CDR3 reads CSAGTRDDTQYF. CDR3 nucleotide sequence: TGCAGCGCCGGGACTAGAGACGATACGCAGTATTTT.

The chain uses TRBV6-5 and TRBJ2-5, with a weak D call TRBD2 (7 bases). Trimming cost V 3 bases and J 4 bases, with 15 bases left between them. The CDR3 sequence is 15 residues long. Germline V gives CDR1 MNHEY, CDR2 SVGAGI. CDR3 loop: CASSYRRGGIETQYF. The CDR3 DNA is TGTGCCAGCAGTTATAGGAGGGGGGGCATAGAGACCCAGTACTTC.

The V and J genes are TRBV7-6 and TRBJ1-5, with 8 bases matching TRBD1. V shed 4 bases, J shed 2 bases, and the junction held 4 bases outside the gene matches. Germline V gives CDR1 SGHVS, CDR2 FNYEAQ. The length of the CDR3 is 15 residues. This CDR3 is CASSSDRGGNQPQHF. The CDR3 nucleotides read TGTGCCAGCAGCTCCGACAGGGGAGGCAATCAGCCCCAGCATTTT.

This clone came up a few times. The CDR3 region has the DNA TGTGCCAGCAGCCAAGTAAGGGGGGGGGCTGAAGCTTTCTTT. It codes for CASSQVRGGAEAFF. This rearrangement joins TRBV14 to TRBJ1-1, with D perhaps matching TRBD1 (6 bases). The V and J ends lost 1 base and 6 bases respectively, with 12 bases between them. The CDR3 extends over 14 amino acids. The germline V gene encodes CDR1 SGHDN and CDR2 FVKESK.

This clone has only a few counts. The chain links TRBV12-3 or TRBV12-4 to TRBJ1-1; maybe TRBD1 (5 bases). This CDR3 is 13 amino acids long. The V gene lost 4 bases and the J gene lost 6 bases, with 12 bases spanning the gap. The CDR3 region is CASSSRSGAEAFF. The CDR3 nucleotides are TGTGCCAGCAGTTCTCGTTCGGGGGCTGAAGCTTTCTTT.